One and the same sample provided the 6 T cell receptor beta chains below, sequenced in a study of memory CD4+ T cells and cytomegalovirus serostatus. Single viable CD3+CD4+CD8-CD45RO+ cells were sorted as the memory CD4+ T cells. TCRdb's table, derived via immunoSEQ multiplex PCR, lists solely in-frame clones and lacks some. In the table there are over 65,000 clones, around 80% of which are singletons. Input material: memory CD4+ T cells from blood. All receptors come from an adult in good health and CMV-seronegative.

This sequence joins TRBV19 and TRBJ2-2, with a tentative D call TRBD2 (5 bases). Germline CDR1 reads LNHDA; CDR2 reads SQIVND (reference sequence). The CDR3 has 15 residues. V lost 1 base and J lost 3, with 9 bases in between. CDR3 protein: CASSIVDSDTGELFF. The CDR3 bases are TGTGCCAGTAGTATAGTTGATAGCGACACCGGGGAGCTGTTTTTT.

This chain joins TRBV7-2 and TRBJ1-4; D is unresolved. Deletions cut 3 bases from V and 0 bases from J, with 5 bases between. The CDR3 extends over 14 amino acids. The V gene's germline CDR1 is SGHTA and CDR2 FQGNSA. The CDR3 DNA sequence: TGTGCCAGCAGCTTCCAGTCAACTAATGAAAAACTGTTTTTT. Its protein is CASSFQSTNEKLFF.

In this sample, this clone turned up a few times. The chain uses TRBV5-5 and TRBJ1-3, with D perhaps matching TRBD1 (5 bases). The CDR3 sequence is 18 residues long. The germline V and J ends were trimmed by 3 bases and 4 bases, with 23 bases remaining between them. Looked up from germline, CDR1 is SGHKS and CDR2 is YYEKEE (reference sequence). The CDR3 sequence: CASSWLITSGSAGNTIYF. The DNA of the CDR3 is TGTGCCAGCAGCTGGCTCATAACTTCAGGGTCGGCAGGAAACACCATATATTTT.

The genes are TRBV18 and TRBJ1-4, with D possibly being TRBD1 (5 bases). Deletions cut 5 bases from V and 6 bases from J, with 13 bases between. The CDR3 has 14 amino acids. Germline lookup yields CDR1 KGHSH and CDR2 LQKENI. The CDR3 DNA sequence: TGTGCCAGCTCATGGGGGACGGGGCATGAAAAACTGTTTTTT. It yields the protein CASSWGTGHEKLFF.

In its sample, this clone was seen a few times. The V gene is TRBV6-6, the J gene TRBJ2-1, with 8 bases matching TRBD2. V was clipped by 7 bases and J by 6 bases; unmatched bases: 11. This CDR3 comprises 15 residues. CDR1 MNHNY and CDR2 SVGAGI come from the germline V gene (reference sequence). In nucleotides, the CDR3 is TGTGCCAGCAACCCCGGGACTAGTTTTTCCAATGAGCAGTTCTTC. This gives the protein CASNPGTSFSNEQFF.

This clone was recorded once. V and J are TRBV5-1 and TRBJ2-2, with 9 bases that match TRBD2. The CDR3 loop spans 16 amino acids. CDR1 SGHRS and CDR2 YFSETQ come from the germline V gene. V shed 4 bases and J 6 bases; nucleotides not matched to a gene: 10. This chain's CDR3 is CASSPLGLAGSGELFF. Here the CDR3 DNA reads TGCGCCAGCAGCCCCCTCGGGCTAGCGGGGTCCGGGGAGCTGTTTTTT.